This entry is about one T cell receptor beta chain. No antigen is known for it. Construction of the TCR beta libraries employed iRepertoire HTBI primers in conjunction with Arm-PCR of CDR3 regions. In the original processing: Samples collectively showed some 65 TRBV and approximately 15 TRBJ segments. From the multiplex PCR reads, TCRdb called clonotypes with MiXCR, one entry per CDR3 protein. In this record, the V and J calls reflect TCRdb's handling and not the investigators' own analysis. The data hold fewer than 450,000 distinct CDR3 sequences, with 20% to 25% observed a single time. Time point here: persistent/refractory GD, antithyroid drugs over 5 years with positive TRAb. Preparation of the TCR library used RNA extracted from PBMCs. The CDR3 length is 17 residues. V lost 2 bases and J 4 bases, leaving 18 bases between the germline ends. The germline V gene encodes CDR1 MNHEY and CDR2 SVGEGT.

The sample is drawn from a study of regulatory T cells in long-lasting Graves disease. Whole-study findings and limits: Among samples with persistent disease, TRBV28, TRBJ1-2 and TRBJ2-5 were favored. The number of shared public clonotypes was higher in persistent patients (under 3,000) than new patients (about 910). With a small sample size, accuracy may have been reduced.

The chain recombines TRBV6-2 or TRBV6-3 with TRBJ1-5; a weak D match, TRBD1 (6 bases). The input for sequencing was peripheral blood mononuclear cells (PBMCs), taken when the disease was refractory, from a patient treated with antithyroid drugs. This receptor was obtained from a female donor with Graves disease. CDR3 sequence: CASSYIRDTFWNQPQHF. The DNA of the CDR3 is TGTGCCAGCAGTTACATCCGGGACACGTTTTGGAATCAGCCCCAGCATTTT.